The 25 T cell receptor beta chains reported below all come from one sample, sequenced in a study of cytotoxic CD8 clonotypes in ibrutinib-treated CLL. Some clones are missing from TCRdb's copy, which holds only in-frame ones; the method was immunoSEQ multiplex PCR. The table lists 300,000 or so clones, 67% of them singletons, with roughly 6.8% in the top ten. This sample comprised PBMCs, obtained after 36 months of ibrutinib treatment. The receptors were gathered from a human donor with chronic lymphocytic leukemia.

Here the CDR3 reads CASSPKRGHTTDTQYF. Written as DNA, the CDR3 is TGTGCCAGCAGCCCGAAGCGGGGGCACACCACAGATACGCAGTATTTT. The chain uses TRBV7-9 and TRBJ2-3, with 8 bases lining up with TRBD2. V was pared by 5 bases and J by 2 bases, with 9 bases of the junction left unmatched. The CDR3 has 16 amino acids. Looked up from germline, CDR1 is SEHNR and CDR2 is FQNEAQ (reference sequence).

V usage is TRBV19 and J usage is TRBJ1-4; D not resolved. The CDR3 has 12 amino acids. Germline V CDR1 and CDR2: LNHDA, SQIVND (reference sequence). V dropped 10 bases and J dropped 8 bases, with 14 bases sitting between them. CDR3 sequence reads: CATQDLMEKLFF. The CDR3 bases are TGTGCCACCCAAGACCTAATGGAAAAACTGTTTTTT.

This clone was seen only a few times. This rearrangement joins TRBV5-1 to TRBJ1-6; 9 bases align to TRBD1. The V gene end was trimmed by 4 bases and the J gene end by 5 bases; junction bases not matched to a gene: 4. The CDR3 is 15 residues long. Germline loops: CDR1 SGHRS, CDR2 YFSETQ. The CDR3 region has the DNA TGCGCCAGCAGCCCGCGGACAGGGGATAATTCACCCCTCCACTTT. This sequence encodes CASSPRTGDNSPLHF.

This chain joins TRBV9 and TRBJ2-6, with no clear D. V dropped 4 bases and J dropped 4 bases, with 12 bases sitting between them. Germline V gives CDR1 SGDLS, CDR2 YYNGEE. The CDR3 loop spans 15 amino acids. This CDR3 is CASSPGPLGANVLTF. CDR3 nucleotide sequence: TGTGCCAGCAGCCCAGGACCTTTGGGGGCCAACGTCCTGACTTTC.

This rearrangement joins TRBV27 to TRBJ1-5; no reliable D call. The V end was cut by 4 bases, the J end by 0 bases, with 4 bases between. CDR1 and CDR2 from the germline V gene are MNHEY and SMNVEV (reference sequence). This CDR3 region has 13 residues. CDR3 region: CASSYHSNQPQHF. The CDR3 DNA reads TGTGCCAGCAGTTACCATAGCAATCAGCCCCAGCATTTT.

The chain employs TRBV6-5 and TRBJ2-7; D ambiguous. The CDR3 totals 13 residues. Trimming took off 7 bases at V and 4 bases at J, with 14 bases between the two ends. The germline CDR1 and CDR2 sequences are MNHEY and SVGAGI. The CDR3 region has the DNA TGTGCCAGCACCGACGGGTATGGGTACGAGCAGTACTTC. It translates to CASTDGYGYEQYF.

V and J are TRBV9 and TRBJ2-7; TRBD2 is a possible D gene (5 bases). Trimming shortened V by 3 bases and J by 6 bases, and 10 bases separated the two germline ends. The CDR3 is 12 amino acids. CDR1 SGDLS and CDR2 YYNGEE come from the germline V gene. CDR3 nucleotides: TGTGCCAGCAGCGCGGGGTTGGGCGAGCAGTACTTC. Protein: CASSAGLGEQYF.

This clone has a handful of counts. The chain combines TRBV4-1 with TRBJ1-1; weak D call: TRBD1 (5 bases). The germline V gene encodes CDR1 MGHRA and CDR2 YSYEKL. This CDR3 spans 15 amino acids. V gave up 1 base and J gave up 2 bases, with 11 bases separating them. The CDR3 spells CASSQAPGPNTEAFF. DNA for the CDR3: TGCGCCAGCAGCCAAGCGCCGGGGCCTAACACTGAAGCTTTCTTT.

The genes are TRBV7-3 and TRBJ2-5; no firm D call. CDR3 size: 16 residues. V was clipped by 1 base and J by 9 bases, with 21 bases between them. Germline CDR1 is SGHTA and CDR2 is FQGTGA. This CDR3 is CASSLNGGRLQEPQYF. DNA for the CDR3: TGTGCCAGCAGCTTAAACGGTGGCAGGCTTCAGGAGCCCCAGTACTTC. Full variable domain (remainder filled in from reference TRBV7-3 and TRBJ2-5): GAGVSQTPSNKVTEKGKYVELRCDPISGHTALYWYRQSLGQGPEFLIYFQGTGAADDSGLPNDRFFAVRPEGSVSTLKIQRTERGDSAVYLCASSLNGGRLQEPQYFGPGTRLLVL.

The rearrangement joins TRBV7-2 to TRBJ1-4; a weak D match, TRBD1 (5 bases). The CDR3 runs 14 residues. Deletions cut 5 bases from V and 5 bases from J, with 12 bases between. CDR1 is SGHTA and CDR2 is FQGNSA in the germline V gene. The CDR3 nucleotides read TGTGCCAGCAGCAAAGGCGCAGGGAATGAAAAACTGTTTTTT. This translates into CASSKGAGNEKLFF.

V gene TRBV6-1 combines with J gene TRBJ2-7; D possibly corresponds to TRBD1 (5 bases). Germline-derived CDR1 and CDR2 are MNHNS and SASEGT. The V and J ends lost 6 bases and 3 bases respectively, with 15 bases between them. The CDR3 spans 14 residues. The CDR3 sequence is CASSRRNQGYEQYF. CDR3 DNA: TGTGCCAGCAGCAGACGTAATCAGGGCTACGAGCAGTACTTC.

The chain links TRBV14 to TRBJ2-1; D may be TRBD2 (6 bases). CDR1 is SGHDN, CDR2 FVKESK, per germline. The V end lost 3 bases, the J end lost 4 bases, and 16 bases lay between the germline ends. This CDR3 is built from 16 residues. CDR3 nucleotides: TGTGCCAGCAGCCACCGGCGAGGGACTGTTTACAATGAGCAGTTCTTC. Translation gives CASSHRRGTVYNEQFF.

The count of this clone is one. CDR3 sequence (DNA): TGTGCCACCCTCCCCAATGGGGCCTCCTACAATGAGCAGTTCTTC. Its translation is CATLPNGASYNEQFF. The rearrangement joins TRBV10-3 to TRBJ2-1; D perhaps matches TRBD1 (5 bases). This CDR3 spans 15 amino acids. From germline, CDR1 is ENHRY and CDR2 SYGVKD. Trimming cost V 10 bases and J 0 bases, with 16 bases left between them.

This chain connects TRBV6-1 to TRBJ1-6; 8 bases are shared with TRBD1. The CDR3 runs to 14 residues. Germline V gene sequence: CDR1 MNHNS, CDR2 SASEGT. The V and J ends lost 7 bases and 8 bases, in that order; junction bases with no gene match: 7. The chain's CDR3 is CASTPDRGDSPLHF. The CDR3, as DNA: TGTGCCAGCACCCCCGACAGGGGAGATTCACCCCTCCACTTT.

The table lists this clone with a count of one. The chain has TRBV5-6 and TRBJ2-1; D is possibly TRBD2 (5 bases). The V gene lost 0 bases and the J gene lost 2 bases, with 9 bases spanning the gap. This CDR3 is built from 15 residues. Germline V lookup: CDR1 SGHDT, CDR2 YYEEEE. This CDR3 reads CASSLAGITYNEQFF. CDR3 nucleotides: TGTGCCAGCAGCTTGGCGGGGATCACCTACAATGAGCAGTTCTTC.

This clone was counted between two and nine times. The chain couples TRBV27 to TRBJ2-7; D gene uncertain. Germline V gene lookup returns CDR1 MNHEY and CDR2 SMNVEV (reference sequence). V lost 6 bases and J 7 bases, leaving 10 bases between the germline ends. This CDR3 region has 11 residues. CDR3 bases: TGTGCCAGCAGGCGACTTGGGGAGCAGTACTTC. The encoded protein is CASRRLGEQYF.

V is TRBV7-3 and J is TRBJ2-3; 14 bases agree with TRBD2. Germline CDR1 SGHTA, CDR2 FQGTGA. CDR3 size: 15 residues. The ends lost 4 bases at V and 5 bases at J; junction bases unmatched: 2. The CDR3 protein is CASSSGLAGVDTQYF. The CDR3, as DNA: TGTGCCAGCAGCTCGGGACTAGCGGGAGTAGATACGCAGTATTTT.

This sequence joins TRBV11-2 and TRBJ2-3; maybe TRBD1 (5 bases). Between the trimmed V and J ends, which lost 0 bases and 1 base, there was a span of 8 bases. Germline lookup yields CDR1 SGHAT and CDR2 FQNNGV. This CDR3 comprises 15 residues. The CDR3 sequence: CASSLEGRGTDTQYF. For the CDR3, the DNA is TGTGCCAGCAGCTTAGAAGGCAGGGGCACAGATACGCAGTATTTT.

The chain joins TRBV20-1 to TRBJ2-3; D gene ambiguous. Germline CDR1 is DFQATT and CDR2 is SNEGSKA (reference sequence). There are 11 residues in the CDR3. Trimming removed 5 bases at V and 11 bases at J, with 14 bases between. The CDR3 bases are TGCAGTGCTCCCATTGGTAGAGAGCAGTATTTT. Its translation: CSAPIGREQYF.

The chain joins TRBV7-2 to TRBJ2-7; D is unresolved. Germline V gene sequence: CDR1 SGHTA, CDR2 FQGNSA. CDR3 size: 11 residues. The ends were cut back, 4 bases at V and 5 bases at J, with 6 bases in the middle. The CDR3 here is CASSSSHEQYF. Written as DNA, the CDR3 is TGTGCCAGCAGCTCAAGTCACGAGCAGTACTTC.

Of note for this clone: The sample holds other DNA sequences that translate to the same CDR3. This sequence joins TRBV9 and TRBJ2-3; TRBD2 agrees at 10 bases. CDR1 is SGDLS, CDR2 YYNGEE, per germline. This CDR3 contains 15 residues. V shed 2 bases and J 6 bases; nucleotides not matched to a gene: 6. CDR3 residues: CASSVEAGGPDTQYF. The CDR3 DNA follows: TGTGCCAGCAGCGTCGAAGCGGGGGGGCCGGATACGCAGTATTTT.

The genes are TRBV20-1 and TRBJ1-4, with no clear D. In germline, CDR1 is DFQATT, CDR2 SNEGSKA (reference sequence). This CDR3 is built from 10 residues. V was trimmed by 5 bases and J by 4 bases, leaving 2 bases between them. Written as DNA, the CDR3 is TGCAGTGCTCTTAATGAAAAACTGTTTTTT. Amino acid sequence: CSALNEKLFF.

The CDR3 DNA reads as TGCGCCAGCAGCCAAGTTTTACTGAGACAGGGCTACGAGCAGTACTTC. The encoded protein is CASSQVLLRQGYEQYF. The chain couples TRBV4-1 to TRBJ2-7; 7 bases are shared with TRBD1. This CDR3 is built from 16 residues. Unmatched junction bases numbered 9, after V lost 1 base and J lost 3 bases. Looked up from germline, CDR1 is MGHRA and CDR2 is YSYEKL.

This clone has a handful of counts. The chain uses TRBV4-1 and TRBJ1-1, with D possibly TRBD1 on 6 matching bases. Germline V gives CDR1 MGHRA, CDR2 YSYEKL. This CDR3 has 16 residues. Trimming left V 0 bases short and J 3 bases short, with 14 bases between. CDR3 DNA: TGCGCCAGCAGCCAAGATAGGGGGGACCCTGACACTGAAGCTTTCTTT. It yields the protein CASSQDRGDPDTEAFF.

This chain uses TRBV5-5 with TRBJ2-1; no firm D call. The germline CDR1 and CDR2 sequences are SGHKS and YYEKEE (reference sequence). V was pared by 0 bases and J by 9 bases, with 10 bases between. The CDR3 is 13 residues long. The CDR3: CASSLGLWVEQFF. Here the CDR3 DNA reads TGTGCCAGCAGCTTGGGTTTGTGGGTTGAGCAGTTCTTC.